This T cell receptor (beta chain) was identified in a study of cytomegalovirus exposure and HLA in healthy donors. CDR3 length equals 15 residues. Losses at the gene ends were 2 bases for V and 5 bases for J; bases not matched to a gene: 6. The germline V gene encodes CDR1 SGHVS and CDR2 FNYEAQ. Study outcomes and limitations: Later genetic work tied a missense DCLRE1C variant to beta-chain V and J trimming. A reported reduction in N-insertions relative to the roughly 710-donor mean was seen in an Asian-associated ancestry cluster in a later analysis. It is likely that the observed cluster of highly shared sequence variants was a sequencing artifact.

Both 60 Vbeta primers and 13 Jbeta primers went into the PCR. Produced via immunoSEQ multiplex PCR; TCRdb's table is partial and in-frame only. The table includes over 80,000 clones, about 80% detected once. As concerns this clone: Its antigen remains unknown.

The sequenced sample consisted of PBMCs. The sequence derives from a man in his sixties in good health and CMV-seropositive. The J gene is TRBJ2-1, the V gene TRBV7-6; TRBD1 aligns across 7 bases. CDR3 DNA sequence: TGTGCCAGCAGCTTATACAGGGGTGATAACAATGAGCAGTTCTTC. Its protein product is CASSLYRGDNNEQFF. The full variable domain, completed using reference TRBV7-6 and TRBJ2-1, is GAGVSQSPRYKVTKRGQDVALRCDPISGHVSLYWYRQALGQGPEFLTYFNYEAQQDKSGLPNDRFSAERPEGSISTLTIQRTEQRDSAMYRCASSLYRGDNNEQFFGPGTRLTVL.